Presented here are 30 T cell receptor beta chains from one specimen sequenced in a study of blood T cell repertoires in COVID-19. Sequencing was performed with immunoSEQ multiplex PCR; in TCRdb, only in-frame clones are kept and a portion is missing. The data hold over 250,000 clones, with over 75% observed a single time. Sequenced: peripheral blood. The receptors were gathered from a woman between 65 and 79 years old with COVID-19, enrolled during active disease.

This clone was observed a single time. This rearrangement joins TRBV10-3 to TRBJ2-1; TRBD2 agrees at 11 bases. The length of the CDR3 is 15 residues. Germline CDR1 ENHRY, CDR2 SYGVKD. Unmatched junction bases numbered 3, after V lost 0 bases and J lost 8 bases. The CDR3 spells CAISESGTSGDEQFF. The CDR3 DNA is TGTGCCATCAGTGAGTCGGGGACTAGCGGCGATGAGCAGTTCTTC.

The chain recombines TRBV16 with TRBJ1-5; 8 bases line up with TRBD1. Germline V gene sequence: CDR1 KGHSY, CDR2 FQNENV. The CDR3 sequence is 15 residues long. The V segment lost 0 bases and the J segment 5 bases; nucleotides outside the gene matches: 3. The CDR3 coding sequence is TGTGCCAGCAGCCAATCGGGACAGGCCTATCAGCCCCAGCATTTT. Translating it yields CASSQSGQAYQPQHF. The variable domain in full, with the rest retrieved from reference TRBV16 and TRBJ1-5, is GEEVAQTPKHLVRGEGQKAKLYCAPIKGHSYVFWYQQVLKNEFKFLISFQNENVFDETGMPKERFSAKCLPNSPCSLEIQATKLEDSAVYFCASSQSGQAYQPQHFGDGTRLSIL.

This chain links TRBV28 with TRBJ2-5; tentative D call: TRBD1 (6 bases). The V end was cut by 5 bases, the J end by 5 bases, with 18 bases between. Germline values: CDR1 MDHEN, CDR2 SYDVKM. The CDR3 is 15 amino acids. The CDR3 is CASSTGNRVGETQYF. CDR3 in DNA: TGTGCCAGCAGTACCGGAAACAGGGTTGGCGAGACCCAGTACTTC.

The chain links TRBV6-1 to TRBJ1-2, with 8 bases that match TRBD1. The junction had 9 bases not matched to a gene; V was cut back by 1 base and J by 8 bases. Germline values: CDR1 MNHNS, CDR2 SASEGT. The CDR3 covers 15 residues. Here the CDR3 reads CASSEEVTGAWGYTF. The CDR3 DNA reads TGTGCCAGCAGTGAAGAGGTGACAGGGGCTTGGGGCTACACCTTC.

This clone was counted many times. V usage is TRBV6-5 and J usage is TRBJ1-1; D possibly corresponds to TRBD1 (6 bases). V shed 6 bases and J shed 8 bases, with 16 bases lying between them. Germline CDR1 MNHEY, CDR2 SVGAGI. The CDR3 contains 13 residues. The CDR3 here is CASSQTGRREAFF. CDR3 sequence (DNA): TGTGCCAGCAGCCAAACAGGGCGTAGGGAAGCTTTCTTT.

This clone was picked up one time. V usage is TRBV24-1 and J usage is TRBJ2-5; D uncertain. The CDR3 is 13 amino acids. CDR1 and CDR2 from the germline V gene are KGHDR and SFDVKD. The V end lost 3 bases, the J end lost 2 bases, and 6 bases lay between the germline ends. The CDR3 protein is CATSDEIQETQYF. Written as DNA, the CDR3 is TGTGCCACCAGTGATGAGATACAAGAGACCCAGTACTTC.

The J gene is TRBJ1-3, the V gene TRBV7-2; D gene unclear. Trimming removed 3 bases at V and 0 bases at J, with 12 bases between. The CDR3 contains 16 residues. Looked up from germline, CDR1 is SGHTA and CDR2 is FQGNSA. CDR3 coding DNA: TGTGCCAGCAGCTTGTTTCCGACAAGCTCTGGAAACACCATATATTTT. This sequence encodes CASSLFPTSSGNTIYF.

J is TRBJ1-5 and V is TRBV2; D might be TRBD1 (5 bases). The V gene lost 5 bases and the J gene lost 0 bases, with 11 bases spanning the gap. Germline CDR1 and CDR2: SNHLY and FYNNEI. The CDR3 is made up of 15 amino acids. CDR3 nucleotide sequence: TGTGCCAGCAGTCCCGACAGTTTTAGCAATCAGCCCCAGCATTTT. Translation gives CASSPDSFSNQPQHF.

Only one count was recorded for this clone. This chain's CDR3 is CASSPLGLAGDEQYF. The CDR3 bases are TGTGCCAGCTCACCGTTGGGACTAGCGGGAGACGAGCAGTACTTC. V gene TRBV18 combines with J gene TRBJ2-7, with 14 bases matching TRBD2. CDR1 is KGHSH, CDR2 LQKENI, per germline. V gave up 3 bases and J gave up 5 bases; unmatched junction bases: 3. The CDR3 length is 15 residues.

The V gene is TRBV28, the J gene TRBJ1-6; D not resolved. This CDR3 has 12 amino acids. Per the germline V gene, CDR1 is MDHEN and CDR2 is SYDVKM. Trimming shortened V by 6 bases and J by 8 bases, and 8 bases separated the two germline ends. CDR3 sequence: CASSRGDSPLHF. In nucleotides, the CDR3 is TGTGCCAGCAGCCGCGGGGATTCACCCCTCCACTTT.

The V call is TRBV12-5, the J call TRBJ2-6, with 9 bases fitting TRBD1. The germline gives CDR1 LGHNT, CDR2 FRNRAP. The J segment lost 4 bases and the V segment lost 3 bases, leaving 7 bases of the junction unmatched. The CDR3 length is 17 residues. The CDR3, as DNA: TGTGCTAGTGGTTTTTCCGGGACAGGGAAAGGGGCCAACGTCCTGACTTTC. Translating it yields CASGFSGTGKGANVLTF.

The chain joins TRBV6-5 to TRBJ1-2; 11 bases match TRBD1. The CDR3 is 14 amino acids. After removal of 6 bases from V and 7 bases from J, the junction contained 7 bases not matched to a gene. Germline V CDR1 and CDR2: MNHEY, SVGAGI. The CDR3 loop is CASRQQGTGGGYTF. Here the CDR3 DNA reads TGTGCCAGCAGACAACAGGGGACAGGGGGTGGCTACACCTTC.

This clone was recorded once. CDR3 loop: CASSLSPTGSNSPLHF. CDR3 bases: TGTGCCAGCAGTTTATCCCCGACAGGCTCTAATTCACCCCTCCACTTT. The chain uses TRBV28 and TRBJ1-6, with TRBD1 as a possible D gene (6 bases). Germline CDR1 MDHEN, CDR2 SYDVKM. This CDR3 has 16 residues. V was trimmed by 1 base and J by 6 bases, leaving 13 bases between them. The full variable domain, completed using reference TRBV28 and TRBJ1-6, is DVKVTQSSRYLVKRTGEKVFLECVQDMDHENMFWYRQDPGLGLRLIYFSYDVKMKEKGDIPEGYSVSREKKERFSLILESASTNQTSMYLCASSLSPTGSNSPLHFGNGTRLTVT.

V gene TRBV27 combines with J gene TRBJ1-2, with 9 bases identical to TRBD1. The V gene's germline CDR1 is MNHEY and CDR2 SMNVEV (reference sequence). V was clipped by 3 bases and J by 7 bases; unmatched bases: 6. The CDR3 is 14 residues long. The CDR3 coding sequence is TGTGCCAGCAGTTTTACGGGACAGGGACGTGGCTACACCTTC. Amino acid sequence: CASSFTGQGRGYTF.

J is TRBJ2-7 and V is TRBV27; a weak D match, TRBD2 (5 bases). V gave up 8 bases and J gave up 4 bases, with 15 bases separating them. The CDR3 spans 13 residues. The germline gives CDR1 MNHEY, CDR2 SMNVEV (reference sequence). The CDR3 spells CASARSGYYEQYF. In nucleotides, the CDR3 is TGTGCCAGCGCCCGGAGCGGTTATTACGAGCAGTACTTC.

This chain joins TRBV29-1 and TRBJ2-5, with D possibly being TRBD1 (5 bases). Germline values: CDR1 SQVTM, CDR2 ANQGSEA. V lost 3 bases and J 5 bases, leaving 13 bases between the germline ends. The CDR3 totals 13 residues. In DNA form, the CDR3 reads TGCAGCGTTGATTTGGGGCGTCTGGAGACCCAGTACTTC. Translation gives CSVDLGRLETQYF.

The chain employs TRBV5-6 and TRBJ1-2; 7 nucleotides line up with TRBD1. The V gene end was trimmed by 4 bases and the J gene end by 5 bases; junction bases not matched to a gene: 5. Germline values: CDR1 SGHDT, CDR2 YYEEEE. There are 13 residues in the CDR3. The CDR3, as DNA: TGTGCCAGCAGCCCGGGACAGACGTATGGCTACACCTTC. The encoded protein is CASSPGQTYGYTF.

This chain links TRBV6-5 with TRBJ2-7; D might be TRBD2 (5 bases). Germline V gene lookup returns CDR1 MNHEY and CDR2 SVGAGI. The CDR3 consists of 15 residues. V shed 5 bases and J shed 6 bases, with 20 bases lying between them. The CDR3 spells CASSQPTGGRLEQYF. In nucleotides, the CDR3 is TGTGCCAGCAGTCAACCGACGGGCGGGCGTCTCGAGCAGTACTTC.

The rearrangement links TRBV28 to TRBJ2-1, with D possibly being TRBD2 (5 bases). V was pared by 5 bases and J by 15 bases, with 23 bases between. The V gene's germline CDR1 is MDHEN and CDR2 SYDVKM. CDR3 length: 14 residues. This CDR3 is CASSISDREGRVFF. In DNA form, the CDR3 reads TGTGCCAGCAGTATATCGGACCGCGAGGGAAGGGTGTTCTTC.

V gene TRBV10-3 combines with J gene TRBJ1-5, with 7 positions matching TRBD1. Per germline, CDR1 ENHRY and CDR2 SYGVKD. This CDR3 contains 14 residues. Germline trimming cut 3 bases from V and 5 bases from J; bases unmatched to any gene: 4. CDR3 protein: CAISERDRDQPQHF. In nucleotides, the CDR3 is TGTGCCATCAGTGAACGGGACAGAGATCAGCCCCAGCATTTT.

The rearrangement uses TRBV5-1 and TRBJ1-1, with D possibly matching TRBD1 (5 bases). V was cut by 4 bases and J by 1 base, with 11 bases left in between. The CDR3 consists of 14 residues. Germline assignment: CDR1 SGHRS and CDR2 YFSETQ. The CDR3 here is CASSRGTSNTEAFF. CDR3 DNA sequence: TGCGCCAGCAGCCGCGGGACGTCGAACACTGAAGCTTTCTTT.

This clone appeared once. The chain couples TRBV2 to TRBJ1-6; D unresolved. The CDR3 runs to 12 residues. V gave up 7 bases and J gave up 10 bases, with 11 bases separating them. Germline V gene lookup returns CDR1 SNHLY and CDR2 FYNNEI. The CDR3 DNA reads TGTGCCAGCAATCCGACTTACTCACCCCTCCACTTT. Residues: CASNPTYSPLHF.

The rearrangement links TRBV6-2 or TRBV6-3 to TRBJ2-1, with TRBD2 identical over 9 bases. Unmatched junction bases numbered 4, after V lost 5 bases and J lost 2 bases. Looked up from germline, CDR1 is MNHEY and CDR2 is SVGEGT. The CDR3 extends over 15 amino acids. The CDR3, as DNA: TGTGCCAGCAGTCGTCTAGCGGGACCCTACAATGAGCAGTTCTTC. Translated, it gives CASSRLAGPYNEQFF.

This sequence joins TRBV19 and TRBJ1-6; D is unresolved. The CDR3 loop spans 16 amino acids. With 3 bases removed from V and 10 bases from J, the gap between germline ends came to 19 bases. Germline V lookup: CDR1 LNHDA, CDR2 SQIVND (reference sequence). The CDR3 reads CASSMRQTRSMSPLHF. The CDR3, as DNA: TGTGCCAGTAGTATGCGGCAGACCCGGTCAATGTCACCCCTCCACTTT.

The chain recombines TRBV5-4 with TRBJ2-5; 9 bases line up with TRBD1. V lost 1 base and J lost 4; bases outside the gene matches: 8. The CDR3 sequence is 16 residues long. Per germline, CDR1 SGHNT and CDR2 YYREEE (reference sequence). CDR3 sequence reads: CASSLFGTGFRETQYF. The CDR3 coding sequence is TGTGCCAGCAGCTTGTTTGGGACAGGGTTTCGAGAGACCCAGTACTTC.

The chain is built from TRBV20-1 and TRBJ1-4; 7 bases are a match to TRBD1. Unmatched junction bases numbered 8, after V lost 5 bases and J lost 14 bases. Germline V gene lookup returns CDR1 DFQATT and CDR2 SNEGSKA (reference sequence). This CDR3 has 11 residues. CDR3 sequence: CSAATGDGLFF. CDR3 nucleotide sequence: TGCAGTGCTGCAACAGGGGACGGGCTGTTTTTT.

Here the CDR3 reads CSASGLSQETQYF. The DNA for the CDR3 is TGCAGTGCTAGTGGGCTGTCCCAAGAGACCCAGTACTTC. The chain carries TRBV20-1 and TRBJ2-5, with D hard to call. Germline assignment: CDR1 DFQATT and CDR2 SNEGSKA (reference sequence). This CDR3 has 13 residues. With 3 bases removed from V and 1 base from J, the gap between germline ends came to 9 bases.

This chain uses TRBV30 with TRBJ1-1, with a possible D match to TRBD1 (6 bases). The length of the CDR3 is 15 residues. V dropped 0 bases and J dropped 4 bases, with 15 bases sitting between them. The V gene's germline CDR1 is GTSNPN and CDR2 SVGIG (reference sequence). The CDR3 nucleotides are TGTGCCTGGAGTGTACAGGGAAGCCTTATCACTGAAGCTTTCTTT. The encoded protein is CAWSVQGSLITEAFF. Filled out from reference TRBV30 and TRBJ1-1, the complete variable domain reads SQTIHQWPATLVQPVGSPLSLECTVEGTSNPNLYWYRQAAGRGLQLLFYSVGIGQISSEVPQNLSASRPQDRQFILSSKKLLLSDSGFYLCAWSVQGSLITEAFFGQGTRLTVV.

The rearrangement joins TRBV23-1 to TRBJ2-5, with 9 bases lining up with TRBD2. TRBV23-1 is recorded as an ORF, its role being uncertain. V shed 2 bases, J shed 4 bases, and the junction held 20 bases outside the gene matches. The CDR3 consists of 20 residues. In DNA, the CDR3 is TGCGCCAGCAGTCAACCCGCGGGACTAGCTTCCGAGGGTACCTTAGAGACCCAGTACTTC. It yields the protein CASSQPAGLASEGTLETQYF.

The rearrangement uses TRBV6-5 and TRBJ2-7, with D maybe TRBD2 (5 bases). The CDR3 contains 12 residues. CDR1 MNHEY and CDR2 SVGAGI come from the germline V gene. The ends were cut back, 3 bases at V and 6 bases at J, with 9 bases in the middle. CDR3: CASSYLRGEQYF. The CDR3 nucleotides are TGTGCCAGCAGTTATCTACGGGGCGAGCAGTACTTC.